The source of this T cell receptor beta chain is a study of beta chain features in type 1 diabetes. At the level of the study: Patients and healthy donors were similar in age, gender and cell yields.

Every donor provided one heparinised blood draw, which averaged about 116 mL. This clone was picked up a small number of times. Its matching antigen is unknown. Every bit of the isolated RNA underwent reverse transcription, so sequencing read expressed TCRB transcripts. Sequenced by immunoSEQ multiplex PCR; TCRdb stores in-frame clones only, minus some. The sample has tens of thousands of clones; 30% to 35% are singletons. This CDR3 comprises 17 residues. V gave up 4 bases and J gave up 0 bases; unmatched junction bases: 8. Germline values: CDR1 SGHAT, CDR2 FQNNGV. Overall study results and limits: Patients' naive, central memory and Treg TCRB repertoires seemed closer to one another than those of healthy donors. For cells with high TCR expression, cDNA sequencing could yield over-representation.

This TCR came from a young woman in good health. This chain joins TRBV11-2 and TRBJ2-2, with 7 bases identical to TRBD2. The sample consisted of stem cell memory CD4+ T cells from blood. Here the CDR3 DNA reads TGTGCCAGCAGCTCACGGGGCGGGGGACCGAACACCGGGGAGCTGTTTTTT. Translated: CASSSRGGGPNTGELFF.